The 11 T cell receptor beta chains presented below share a single source sample, sequenced in a study of blood T cell repertoires in COVID-19. Sequencing used immunoSEQ multiplex PCR; TCRdb keeps in-frame clones, though not all of them. The sample lists over 20,000 clones, 83% occurring once. Sequenced sample: peripheral blood. The receptors come from a human donor in a cohort sampled during active COVID-19.

By share of the sample, this clone is medium-sized (0.01 to 0.1%). CDR3 residues: CASSTHRRDRELSEKLFF. The CDR3 bases are TGTGCCAGCAGCACCCACCGAAGGGACAGGGAGTTAAGCGAAAAACTGTTTTTT. The V call is TRBV11-3, the J call TRBJ1-4; 9 positions agree with TRBD1. The germline gives CDR1 SGHNT, CDR2 YENEEA. Trimming removed 5 bases from V and 8 bases from J; junction bases left unmatched: 18. CDR3 length equals 18 residues.

The rearrangement links TRBV6-2 or TRBV6-3 to TRBJ1-1; D is possibly TRBD1 (6 bases). Germline CDR1 reads MNHEY; CDR2 reads SVGEGT. The V and J ends lost 2 bases and 0 bases respectively, with 13 bases between them. There are 16 residues in the CDR3. The CDR3 sequence is CASSYLPGDMNTEAFF. The CDR3 coding sequence is TGTGCCAGCAGTTACCTTCCAGGGGATATGAACACTGAAGCTTTCTTT.

This rearrangement joins TRBV3-1 (or the pseudogene TRBV3-2) to TRBJ2-1; 8 nucleotides match TRBD2. Germline V gene data show CDR1 as LGHDT and CDR2 as YNNKEL (reference sequence). Germline trimming cut 3 bases from V and 6 bases from J; bases unmatched to any gene: 7. The CDR3 sequence is 15 residues long. This CDR3 is CASSQAGLDGNEQFF. The DNA of the CDR3 is TGTGCCAGCAGCCAGGCGGGACTAGACGGCAATGAGCAGTTCTTC.

The chain joins TRBV5-5 to TRBJ2-7; 8 nucleotides line up with TRBD1. V trimming: 1 base; J trimming: 7 bases; junction bases outside the gene matches: 7. This CDR3 has 14 residues. The germline gives CDR1 SGHKS, CDR2 YYEKEE (reference sequence). DNA of the CDR3: TGTGCCAGCAGCTTGATGCAGGGGGCTAGGGAGCAGTACTTC. It codes for CASSLMQGAREQYF.

The CDR3 DNA follows: TGTGCCAGCAGCTGGACAGGGATGAACACCGGGGAGCTGTTTTTT. Amino acid sequence: CASSWTGMNTGELFF. V usage is TRBV11-3 and J usage is TRBJ2-2, with 8 bases that match TRBD1. Trimming took 4 bases from V and 1 from J; bases not matched to a gene: 2. CDR1 is SGHNT, CDR2 YENEEA, per germline. The CDR3 spans 15 residues. The variable domain in full, with the rest retrieved from reference TRBV11-3 and TRBJ2-2, is EAGVVQSPRYKIIEKKQPVAFWCNPISGHNTLYWYLQNLGQGPELLIRYENEEAVDDSQLPKDRFSAERLKGVDSTLKIQPAELGDSAVYLCASSWTGMNTGELFFGEGSRLTVL.

The chain uses TRBV7-9 and TRBJ2-7, with D tentatively TRBD1 (6 bases). The CDR3 is 14 residues long. Germline V gene sequence: CDR1 SEHNR, CDR2 FQNEAQ (reference sequence). Deletions cut 5 bases from V and 2 bases from J, with 13 bases between. This CDR3 reads CASSIHDRPYEQYF. CDR3 DNA sequence: TGTGCCAGCAGCATTCATGACAGGCCCTACGAGCAGTACTTC.

This sequence joins TRBV27 and TRBJ1-1, with TRBD1 matching over 8 bases. CDR3 length: 15 residues. Germline CDR1 and CDR2: MNHEY and SMNVEV (reference sequence). V shed 7 bases and J 1 base; nucleotides not matched to a gene: 8. The chain's CDR3 is CASKFWDRSNTEAFF. The CDR3 DNA reads TGTGCCAGCAAATTCTGGGACAGGTCGAACACTGAAGCTTTCTTT.

In this sample, this clone turned up once. The V and J genes are TRBV7-2 and TRBJ1-3; 7 nucleotides align to TRBD1. The CDR3 has 16 residues. Germline values: CDR1 SGHTA, CDR2 FQGNSA. The trim removed 5 bases at V and 3 bases at J, leaving 10 bases unmatched. DNA of the CDR3: TGTGCCAGCAGCCCTGCTGCCGGGACAGTTGGAAACACCATATATTTT. Its protein is CASSPAAGTVGNTIYF.

The chain employs TRBV7-3 and TRBJ2-3; D might be TRBD2 (6 bases). V lost 0 bases and J 0 bases, leaving 16 bases between the germline ends. Germline V lookup: CDR1 SGHTA, CDR2 FQGTGA. The CDR3 is made up of 18 amino acids. In DNA, the CDR3 is TGTGCCAGCAGCTTAACGCTTCGGGGGTCTGGAAGCACAGATACGCAGTATTTT. This encodes CASSLTLRGSGSTDTQYF.

The chain carries TRBV21-1 and TRBJ1-2. TRBV21-1 corresponds to a pseudogene. This CDR3 is built from 16 residues. The CDR3 bases are TGTGCCAGCAGCAACGAGGCAGCAACTCCTAACTATGGCTACACCTTC. This translates into CASSNEAATPNYGYTF.

The V call is TRBV28, the J call TRBJ2-7; a weak D match, TRBD2 (6 bases). This CDR3 spans 20 amino acids. Germline CDR1 and CDR2: MDHEN and SYDVKM. Trimming pared 6 bases from V and 2 bases from J, leaving 32 bases between. The CDR3, as DNA: TGTGCCAGCAGCACCCCCCGGAATTTCCGGGACCCGAGGACTACCTACGAGCAGTACTTC. Translation gives CASSTPRNFRDPRTTYEQYF.